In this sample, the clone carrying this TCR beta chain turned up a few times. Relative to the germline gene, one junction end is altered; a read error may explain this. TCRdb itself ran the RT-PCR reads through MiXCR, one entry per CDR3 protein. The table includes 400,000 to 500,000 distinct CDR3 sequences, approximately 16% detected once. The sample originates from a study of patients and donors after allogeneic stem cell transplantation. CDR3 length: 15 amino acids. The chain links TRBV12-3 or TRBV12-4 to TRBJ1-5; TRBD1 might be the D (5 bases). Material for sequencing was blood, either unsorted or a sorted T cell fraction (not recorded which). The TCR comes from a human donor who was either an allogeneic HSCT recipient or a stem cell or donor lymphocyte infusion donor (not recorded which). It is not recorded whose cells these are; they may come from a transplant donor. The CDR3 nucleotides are TGTCCCAGCAGTTTATCGGGGGGGAGCAATCAGCCCCAGCATTTT. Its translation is CPSSLSGGSNQPQHF.